This entry lists 8 T cell receptor beta chains sequenced from one sample in a study of T cells in Graves' hyperthyroidism and ophthalmopathy. There were TCR beta CDR3 regions amplified from RNA transcripts. TCR CDR3 regions were first amplified by RT-PCR with HTBI primers. Each CDR3 protein is one row after TCRdb ran MiXCR on the multiplex PCR reads. The sample contains 500,000 to 750,000 distinct CDR3 sequences, approximately 15% of which appear only once. Sequenced material: blood. Every receptor here comes from a young woman with Graves' ophthalmopathy.

At least ten counts were recorded for this clonotype. The V call is TRBV19, the J call TRBJ1-5, with a possible D match to TRBD1 (5 bases). V lost 5 bases and J 9 bases, leaving 17 bases between the germline ends. This CDR3 region has 14 residues. Germline loops: CDR1 LNHDA, CDR2 SQIVND (reference sequence). The CDR3 nucleotides read TGTGCCAGTAGTGTGGGGGACGCCTCTGGGCCCCAGCATTTT. This encodes CASSVGDASGPQHF.

This clonotype showed up many times. The chain recombines TRBV29-1 with TRBJ2-4; 7 positions agree with TRBD1. Trimming cost V 4 bases and J 0 bases; bases outside gene matches: 6. Germline V gene lookup returns CDR1 SQVTM and CDR2 ANQGSEA. The CDR3 covers 15 residues. For the CDR3, the DNA is TGCAGCGTTGCTCGGTGGGACAGAGCCAAAAACATTCAGTACTTC. The encoded protein is CSVARWDRAKNIQYF.

Only a few counts were recorded for this clonotype. The genes are TRBV10-3 and TRBJ1-2; 7 nucleotides match TRBD1. Germline trimming cut 8 bases from V and 6 bases from J; bases unmatched to any gene: 9. Germline CDR1 and CDR2: ENHRY and SYGVKD. The CDR3 sequence is 13 residues long. As DNA, the CDR3 is TGTGCCATCGCTTCAGGGGGGTTCCATGGCTACACCTTC. Its translation: CAIASGGFHGYTF.

This clonotype was observed at least ten times. The chain joins TRBV10-3 to TRBJ2-1; TRBD2 matches at 13 bases. Trimming removed 5 bases from V and 5 bases from J; junction bases left unmatched: 9. The V gene's germline CDR1 is ENHRY and CDR2 SYGVKD. This CDR3 comprises 17 residues. The CDR3 sequence: CAISPRSGTSGNNEQFF. The CDR3 DNA reads TGTGCCATCAGTCCGAGATCCGGGACTAGCGGGAACAATGAGCAGTTCTTC.

The gene calls are TRBV12-3 or TRBV12-4 and TRBJ2-1; 10 bases line up with TRBD2. The CDR3 has 18 amino acids. The V and J ends lost 0 bases and 5 bases, in that order; junction bases with no gene match: 10. CDR3: CASSLAPFGLAEDNEQFF. The CDR3 region has the DNA TGTGCCAGCAGTTTAGCCCCCTTCGGACTAGCGGAAGACAATGAGCAGTTCTTC.

This sequence joins TRBV12-3 or TRBV12-4 and TRBJ2-5, with TRBD2 matching 8 bases. The length of the CDR3 is 14 residues. With V trimmed by 4 bases and J by 5 bases, 6 bases remained unmatched. The DNA for the CDR3 is TGTGCCAGCAGTTCGGGGGGGTGGGACGAGACCCAGTACTTC. This translates into CASSSGGWDETQYF.

The CDR3 DNA reads TGTGCCAGTAGTCCCAAAAGGACGGCTAGCAATCAGCCCCAGCATTTT. This codes for CASSPKRTASNQPQHF. The chain links TRBV19 to TRBJ1-5, with D unresolved. The CDR3 covers 16 residues. V shed 5 bases and J shed 0 bases, with 14 bases lying between them. Germline CDR1 is LNHDA and CDR2 is SQIVND (reference sequence).

There are many counts of this clonotype. The chain combines TRBV29-1 with TRBJ1-1; D possibly corresponds to TRBD1 (6 bases). The CDR3 has 16 amino acids. Trimming stripped 0 bases from V and 7 bases from J, with 21 bases between. CDR1 and CDR2 from the germline V gene are SQVTM and ANQGSEA. The CDR3 reads CSVEDSGTRPRDEAFF. DNA of the CDR3: TGCAGCGTTGAAGATTCAGGGACAAGGCCTCGCGATGAAGCTTTCTTT.